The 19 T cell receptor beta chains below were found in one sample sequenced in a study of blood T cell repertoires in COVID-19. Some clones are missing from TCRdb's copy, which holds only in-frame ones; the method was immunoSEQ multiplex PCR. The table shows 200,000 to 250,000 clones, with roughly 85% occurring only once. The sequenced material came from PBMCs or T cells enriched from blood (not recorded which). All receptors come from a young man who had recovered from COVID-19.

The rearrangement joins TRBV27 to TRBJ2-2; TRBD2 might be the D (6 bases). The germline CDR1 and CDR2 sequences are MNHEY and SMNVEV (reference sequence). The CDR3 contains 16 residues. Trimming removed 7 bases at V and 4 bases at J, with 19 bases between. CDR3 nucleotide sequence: TGTGCCAGCACCATCACCCCCGCGGGGATCACCGGGGAGCTGTTTTTT. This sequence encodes CASTITPAGITGELFF.

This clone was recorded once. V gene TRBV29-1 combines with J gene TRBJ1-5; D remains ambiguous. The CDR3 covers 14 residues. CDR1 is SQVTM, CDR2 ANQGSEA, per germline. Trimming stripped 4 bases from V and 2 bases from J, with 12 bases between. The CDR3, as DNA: TGCAGCGTTGGAGAACTATATGGCAATCAGCCCCAGCATTTT. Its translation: CSVGELYGNQPQHF.

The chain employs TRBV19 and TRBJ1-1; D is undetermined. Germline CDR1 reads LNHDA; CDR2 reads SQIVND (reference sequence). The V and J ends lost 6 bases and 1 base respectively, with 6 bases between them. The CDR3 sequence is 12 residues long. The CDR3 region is CASRPGNTEAFF. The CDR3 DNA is TGTGCCAGTAGACCGGGGAACACTGAAGCTTTCTTT. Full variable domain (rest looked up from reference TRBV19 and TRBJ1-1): DGGITQSPKYLFRKEGQNVTLSCEQNLNHDAMYWYRQDPGQGLRLIYYSQIVNDFQKGDIAEGYSVSREKKESFPLTVTSAQKNPTAFYLCASRPGNTEAFFGQGTRLTVV.

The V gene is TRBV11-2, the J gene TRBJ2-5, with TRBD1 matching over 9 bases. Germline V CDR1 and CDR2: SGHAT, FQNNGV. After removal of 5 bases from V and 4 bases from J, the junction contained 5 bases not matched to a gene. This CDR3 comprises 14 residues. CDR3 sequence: CASSADRGTETQYF. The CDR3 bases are TGTGCCAGCAGCGCAGACAGGGGGACAGAGACCCAGTACTTC.

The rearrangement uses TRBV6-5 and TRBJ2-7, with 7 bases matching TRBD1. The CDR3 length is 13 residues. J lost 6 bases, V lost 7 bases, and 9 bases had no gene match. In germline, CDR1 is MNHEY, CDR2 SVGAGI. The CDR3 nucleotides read TGTGCCAGCAATCCCCGACAGGGTGGCGAGCAGTACTTC. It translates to CASNPRQGGEQYF.

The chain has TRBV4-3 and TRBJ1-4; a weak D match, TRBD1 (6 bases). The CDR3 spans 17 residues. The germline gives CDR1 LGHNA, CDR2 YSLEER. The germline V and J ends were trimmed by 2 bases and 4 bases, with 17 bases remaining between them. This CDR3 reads CASSQRGKGSFNEKLFF. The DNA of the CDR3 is TGCGCCAGCAGCCAAAGGGGGAAGGGCAGCTTTAATGAAAAACTGTTTTTT.

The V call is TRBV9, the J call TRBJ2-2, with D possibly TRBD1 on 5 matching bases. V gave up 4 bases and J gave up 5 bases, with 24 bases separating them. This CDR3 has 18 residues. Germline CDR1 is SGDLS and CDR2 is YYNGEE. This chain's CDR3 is CASSPQGALFPLTGELFF. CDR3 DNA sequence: TGTGCCAGCAGCCCCCAAGGGGCCCTCTTCCCTCTTACCGGGGAGCTGTTTTTT.

CDR3 sequence (DNA): TGTGCCAGCAGCCAAGCCCAGGCACGCACAGATACGCAGTATTTT. It encodes CASSQAQARTDTQYF. The V and J genes are TRBV14 and TRBJ2-3; D gene unclear. The germline V gene has CDR1 SGHDN and CDR2 FVKESK. Trimming took off 1 base at V and 1 base at J, with 9 bases between the two ends. The CDR3 sequence is 15 residues long.

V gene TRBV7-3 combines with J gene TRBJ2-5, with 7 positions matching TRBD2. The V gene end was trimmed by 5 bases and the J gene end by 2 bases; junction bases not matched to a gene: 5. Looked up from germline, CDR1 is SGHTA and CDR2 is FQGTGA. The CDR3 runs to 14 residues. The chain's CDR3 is CASSPGGKQETQYF. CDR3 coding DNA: TGTGCCAGCAGCCCGGGGGGTAAACAAGAGACCCAGTACTTC.

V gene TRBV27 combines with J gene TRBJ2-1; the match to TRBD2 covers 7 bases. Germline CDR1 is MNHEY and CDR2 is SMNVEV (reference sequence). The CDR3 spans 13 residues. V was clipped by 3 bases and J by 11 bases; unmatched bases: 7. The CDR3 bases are TGTGCCAGCAGTTTGGGGCGGGAGTCTCAGCAGTTCTTC. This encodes CASSLGRESQQFF.

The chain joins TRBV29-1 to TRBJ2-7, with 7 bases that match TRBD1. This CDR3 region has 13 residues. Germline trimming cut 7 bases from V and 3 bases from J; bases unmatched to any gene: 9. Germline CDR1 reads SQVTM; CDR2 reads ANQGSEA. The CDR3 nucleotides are TGCAGCGCGACCGGGACAGAAGACTACGAGCAGTACTTC. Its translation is CSATGTEDYEQYF.

In DNA form, the CDR3 reads TGTGCCAGTAGTACCGGAGAGGGGGGCACAGATACGCAGTATTTT. Protein sequence: CASSTGEGGTDTQYF. The chain recombines TRBV19 with TRBJ2-3; D might be TRBD1 (6 bases). V lost 4 bases and J lost 1, with 12 bases in between. CDR1 LNHDA and CDR2 SQIVND come from the germline V gene (reference sequence). The CDR3 loop spans 15 amino acids.

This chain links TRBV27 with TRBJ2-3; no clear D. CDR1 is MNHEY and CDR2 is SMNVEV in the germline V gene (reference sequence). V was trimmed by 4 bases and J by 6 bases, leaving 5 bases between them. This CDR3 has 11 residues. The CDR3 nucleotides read TGTGCCAGCAGTTCTTCCGATACGCAGTATTTT. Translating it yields CASSSSDTQYF.

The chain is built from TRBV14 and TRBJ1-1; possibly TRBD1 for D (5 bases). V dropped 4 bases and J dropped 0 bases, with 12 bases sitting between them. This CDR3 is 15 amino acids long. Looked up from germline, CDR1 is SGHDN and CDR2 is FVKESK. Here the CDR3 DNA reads TGTGCCAGCAGCCTCAGGGACTCAATGAACACTGAAGCTTTCTTT. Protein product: CASSLRDSMNTEAFF.

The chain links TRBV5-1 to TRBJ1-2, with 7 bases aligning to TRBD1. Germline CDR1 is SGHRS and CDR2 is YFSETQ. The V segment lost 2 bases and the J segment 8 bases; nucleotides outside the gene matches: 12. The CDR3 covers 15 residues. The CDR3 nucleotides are TGCGCCAGCAGCTTACAGACAGGGCCTGGGAAGGGCTACACCTTC. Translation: CASSLQTGPGKGYTF.

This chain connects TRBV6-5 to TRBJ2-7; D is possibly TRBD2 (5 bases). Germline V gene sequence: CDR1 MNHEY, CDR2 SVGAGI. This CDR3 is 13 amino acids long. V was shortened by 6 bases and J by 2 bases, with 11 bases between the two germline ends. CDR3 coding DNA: TGTGCCAGCAGAAGCGGACCTACCTACGAGCAGTACTTC. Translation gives CASRSGPTYEQYF.

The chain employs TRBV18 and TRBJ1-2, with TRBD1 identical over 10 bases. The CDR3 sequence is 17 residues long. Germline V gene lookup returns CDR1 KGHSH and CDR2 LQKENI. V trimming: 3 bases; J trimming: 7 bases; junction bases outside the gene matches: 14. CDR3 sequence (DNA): TGTGCCAGCTCACCGAGGGACGTGGGACAGGGGCCCTCTGGCTACACCTTC. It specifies CASSPRDVGQGPSGYTF. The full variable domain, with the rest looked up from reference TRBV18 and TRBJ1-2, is NAGVMQNPRHLVRRRGQEARLRCSPMKGHSHVYWYRQLPEEGLKFMVYLQKENIIDESGMPKERFSAEFPKEGPSILRIQQVVRGDSAAYFCASSPRDVGQGPSGYTFGSGTRLTVV.

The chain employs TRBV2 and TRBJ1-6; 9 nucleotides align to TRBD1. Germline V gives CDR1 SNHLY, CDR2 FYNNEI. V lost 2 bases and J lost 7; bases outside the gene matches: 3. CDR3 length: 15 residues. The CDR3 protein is CASSELGTGNSPLHF. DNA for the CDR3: TGTGCCAGCAGTGAACTCGGGACAGGGAATTCACCCCTCCACTTT.

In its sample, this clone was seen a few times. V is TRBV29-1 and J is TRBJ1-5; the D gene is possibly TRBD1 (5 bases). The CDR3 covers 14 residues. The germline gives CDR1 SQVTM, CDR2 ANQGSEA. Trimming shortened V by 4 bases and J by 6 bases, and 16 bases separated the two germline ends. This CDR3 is CSVAAGPFAQPQHF. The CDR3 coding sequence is TGCAGCGTTGCAGCGGGGCCGTTTGCTCAGCCCCAGCATTTT.